This record looks at one T cell receptor (beta chain) sequence and its context. The data belong to a study of blood T cell repertoires in COVID-19. At the level of the study: Donors in the United States, Italy and Spain gave samples during acute or convalescent COVID-19. Sample material is recorded as cDNA or gDNA derived from T cells, B-cell-depleted T cells, or PBMCs.

CDR3 size: 15 residues. CDR1 SEHNR and CDR2 FQNEAQ come from the germline V gene (reference sequence). Trimming removed 5 bases at V and 0 bases at J, with 13 bases between. In the study's own analysis: Reference gene primer amplification in the assay estimated nucleated cell counts. Some clones are missing from TCRdb's copy, which holds only in-frame ones; the method was immunoSEQ multiplex PCR. That table furnishes V, J and clone size, whereas the DNA furnished D and trimming. The top ten clones hold about 3% of a sample with 220,000 or so clones, roughly four fifths of them seen once. The chain links TRBV7-9 to TRBJ2-5, with D unclear. Sequencing was carried out using peripheral blood. The clonotype comes from a woman between 25 and 40 years old who had recovered from COVID-19. CDR3 in amino acids: CASSPRYRDQETQYF. DNA of the CDR3: TGTGCCAGCAGCCCCAGATACCGGGACCAAGAGACCCAGTACTTC.